This T cell receptor beta chain was recovered during a study of OX40 agonist ivuxolimab in advanced cancers. About the study: An agonistic anti-OX40 (CD134) antibody, ivuxolimab, was used to treat the patients. Patients undergoing dose escalation presented with hepatocellular carcinoma, melanoma, renal cell or head and neck cancer.

Study results and caveats: Circulating CD4+ and CD8+ T cells showed clonal expansion by week 6 at 0.1 to 3.0 mg/kg. A proportion of nonresponders additionally exhibited low normalized T-cell clonal expansion.

The CDR3 is 14 amino acids. CDR1 and CDR2 (germline): MDHEN, SYDVKM. Trimming took off 7 bases at V and 1 base at J, with 10 bases between the two ends. Repertoires were generated with immunoSEQ multiplex PCR, while TCRdb's copy carries only in-frame clones and drops some. Of some 70,000 clones listed, more than 70% were seen once; the top ten hold around 8%. This clone showed up just a few times. Its antigen is undetermined. The material sequenced was CD4+ or CD8+ T cells sorted from blood, taken in a trial of the OX40 agonist ivuxolimab. The sequence came from an adult with an advanced solid tumor such as melanoma, head and neck, liver or kidney cancer. The rearrangement uses TRBV28 and TRBJ2-2; D is unresolved. The CDR3 region has the DNA TGTGCCAGCATCCGACCGGGGAACACCGGGGAGCTGTTTTTT. Amino acid sequence: CASIRPGNTGELFF.